The 14 T cell receptor beta chains listed next were all sequenced from one sample in a study of blood T cell repertoires in COVID-19 (dated by TCRdb to about 2020). Library preparation was by the immunoSEQ multiplex PCR assay. This immuneACCESS table, as held by TCRdb, lists in-frame sequences with V and J called but not all clones. Of the missing ones, under half trace to an unresolved V gene in checked studies; the others have no known cause. This sample lists some 200,000 clones; around nine tenths were detected once. Of the sample, approximately 0.88% is held by the ten largest clones. Sequenced input: peripheral blood. These receptors were collected from a woman aged 18-29 years who had recovered from COVID-19.

The sample holds one count of this clone. The chain couples TRBV10-3 to TRBJ1-2, with 9 nucleotides matching TRBD1. Germline loops: CDR1 ENHRY, CDR2 SYGVKD. The CDR3 covers 16 residues. Trimming at V came to 10 bases and at J to 1 base, leaving 13 bases not matched to a gene. This chain's CDR3 is CATQPNQGQGNYGYTF. In nucleotides, the CDR3 is TGTGCCACCCAGCCGAACCAGGGACAGGGTAACTATGGCTACACCTTC.

This chain links TRBV6-5 with TRBJ2-2; D might be TRBD2 (6 bases). CDR3 length: 15 amino acids. Per germline, CDR1 MNHEY and CDR2 SVGAGI. Trimming removed 4 bases at V and 2 bases at J, with 11 bases between. This CDR3 is CASSSTGDNTGELFF. The CDR3 bases are TGTGCCAGCAGTTCCACGGGGGATAACACCGGGGAGCTGTTTTTT.

This chain's CDR3 is CASRWDRGEQYF. CDR3 nucleotides: TGTGCCAGCAGATGGGACAGGGGAGAGCAGTACTTC. The chain uses TRBV2 and TRBJ2-7, with 10 bases matching TRBD1. Per the germline V gene, CDR1 is SNHLY and CDR2 is FYNNEI. This CDR3 region has 12 residues. Trimming took 6 bases from V and 7 from J; bases not matched to a gene: 3.

In DNA form, the CDR3 reads TGTGCCAGCAGCTTGTGGGGGACCGGACAGGGGATCTACGAGCAGTACTTC. It translates to CASSLWGTGQGIYEQYF. The J gene is TRBJ2-7, the V gene TRBV5-5; the match to TRBD1 covers 9 bases. In germline, CDR1 is SGHKS, CDR2 YYEKEE (reference sequence). The V and J ends lost 1 base and 3 bases, in that order; junction bases with no gene match: 11. The CDR3 has 17 residues.

The rearrangement links TRBV27 to TRBJ1-1, with a possible D match to TRBD1 (5 bases). CDR3 length: 14 residues. CDR1 and CDR2 from the germline V gene are MNHEY and SMNVEV (reference sequence). V lost 3 bases, J lost 3 bases, and 11 bases lay in between. In nucleotides, the CDR3 is TGTGCCAGCAGTTTGTCAGGGCCCTACACTGAAGCTTTCTTT. It codes for CASSLSGPYTEAFF.

The chain carries TRBV6-5 and TRBJ2-3; the D is unclear. Germline loops: CDR1 MNHEY, CDR2 SVGAGI. Between the trimmed V and J ends, which lost 5 bases and 6 bases, there was a span of 6 bases. CDR3 size: 11 residues. DNA for the CDR3: TGTGCCAGCAGTCCTCAGGATACGCAGTATTTT. Translation: CASSPQDTQYF.

The chain links TRBV11-3 to TRBJ2-5; TRBD2 matches 9 bases. CDR3 size: 18 residues. Trimming took 2 bases from V and 0 from J; bases not matched to a gene: 10. Germline V gives CDR1 SGHNT, CDR2 YENEEA. CDR3 region: CASSLRVAGDQYQETQYF. CDR3 nucleotides: TGTGCCAGCAGCTTAAGGGTAGCGGGGGACCAGTACCAAGAGACCCAGTACTTC.

The J gene is TRBJ2-7, the V gene TRBV5-6; D is perhaps TRBD2 (5 bases). Germline V CDR1 and CDR2: SGHDT, YYEEEE. V dropped 0 bases and J dropped 5 bases, with 9 bases sitting between them. The CDR3 is made up of 13 amino acids. CDR3 bases: TGTGCCAGCAGCTTGGTTCAGAGGGACGAGCAGTACGTC. Translated, it gives CASSLVQRDEQYV.

The genes are TRBV6-5 and TRBJ2-7, with D hard to call. Germline V gene lookup returns CDR1 MNHEY and CDR2 SVGAGI. Trimming cost V 6 bases and J 4 bases, with 10 bases left between them. There are 12 residues in the CDR3. The CDR3, as DNA: TGTGCCAGCAGCCTCCTCGAGTACGAGCAGTACGTC. This codes for CASSLLEYEQYV.

V gene TRBV5-6 combines with J gene TRBJ2-1, with D perhaps TRBD2 (5 bases). The germline CDR1 and CDR2 sequences are SGHDT and YYEEEE. This CDR3 has 16 residues. V gave up 4 bases and J gave up 1 base, with 15 bases separating them. The CDR3 DNA reads TGTGCCAGCAGCCGTACGAGGGAATGGTCCTACAATGAGCAGTTCTTC. Protein sequence: CASSRTREWSYNEQFF.

V usage is TRBV2 and J usage is TRBJ1-5; 9 bases align to TRBD1. The J segment lost 0 bases and the V segment lost 4 bases, leaving 7 bases of the junction unmatched. From germline, CDR1 is SNHLY and CDR2 FYNNEI. The CDR3 runs 17 residues. In DNA, the CDR3 is TGTGCCAGCAGTGGCCGGGACAGGGCGAATAGCAATCAGCCCCAGCATTTT. Translating gives CASSGRDRANSNQPQHF.

The rearrangement links TRBV29-1 to TRBJ1-1, with TRBD1 as a possible D gene (5 bases). Trimming removed 8 bases at V and 5 bases at J, with 18 bases between. Germline lookup yields CDR1 SQVTM and CDR2 ANQGSEA. The CDR3 contains 13 residues. The chain's CDR3 is CSSRGAAGTEAFF. CDR3 nucleotides: TGCAGCTCCCGCGGGGCGGCCGGGACTGAAGCTTTCTTT.

This sequence joins TRBV5-5 and TRBJ2-3; D might be TRBD1 (5 bases). CDR1 is SGHKS, CDR2 YYEKEE, per germline (reference sequence). The CDR3 length is 16 residues. Trimming removed 0 bases from V and 4 bases from J, with 15 bases in between. In nucleotides, the CDR3 is TGTGCCAGCAGCTTGGGGCAGGGCCGGTATTCAGATACGCAGTATTTT. It encodes CASSLGQGRYSDTQYF.

The chain joins TRBV9 to TRBJ2-2; 9 bases match TRBD2. The CDR3 is 16 residues long. V lost 0 bases and J lost 3; bases outside the gene matches: 3. CDR1 is SGDLS and CDR2 is YYNGEE in the germline V gene. The CDR3 DNA is TGTGCCAGCAGCGTAGGCCTAGCGGGGCACACCGGGGAGCTGTTTTTT. Encoded protein: CASSVGLAGHTGELFF.